This TCR beta chain was documented in a study of molecular identifiers for immune sequencing clone quantification. TCRdb re-derived calls from the PCR reads in MiXCR, one entry per CDR3 protein. This table holds more than 550,000 distinct CDR3 sequences, around 25% found once. This clonotype was recorded many times. The germline CDR1 and CDR2 sequences are LGHNA and YSLEER. The V gene end was trimmed by 1 base and the J gene end by 4 bases; junction bases not matched to a gene: 6. The CDR3 loop spans 15 amino acids. Sequences were obtained from naive CD8+ T cells from blood, with Jurkat cell RNA spiked in. Subset noted: FACS-sorted CD8+CD4-CCR7+CD45RA+ naive T cells. The rearrangement links TRBV4-3 to TRBJ2-7; TRBD1 matches at 8 bases. The source of this sequence is a human donor in good health. Some libraries in this study had Jurkat cell RNA spiked in. For the CDR3, the DNA is TGCGCCAGCAGCCAAGCCCGACAGGGGATTTACGAGCAGTACTTC. It yields the protein CASSQARQGIYEQYF.